This record concerns one TCR beta chain sequence. This clonotype has a count of ten or more. The target of this receptor is not known. The input lacks base qualities; no much larger clone sits a single base away. The time point label on this specimen signifies: approximately 47 days after influenza vaccine administration. The CDR3 numbers 15 residues from cysteine through phenylalanine. Only the CDR3 portion is preserved as DNA: 45 bases, with reading frame beginning at the first base. CDR1 and CDR2, looked up from the germline V gene, are SGHRS and YFSETQ. Germline trimming amounts to 3 bases on V and 2 bases on J, with 8 as the count of junction bases outside the gene matches. The library relied on RT-PCR. TCRdb shows the sequencer as Illumina HiSeq 2500. TCRdb took the public reads, trimmed them with fastp at Q25, ran MiXCR for clone calling and kept in-frame beta chains. Rows merge per CDR3 protein into single entries with the most common DNA and genes. Recorded for this sample are approximately 500,000 distinct CDR3 sequences; 10% to 15% of them occurred a single time. The biggest ten clones account for about an eighth of the sample.

The data derive from a study of response to subunit inactivated influenza vaccine (dated by TCRdb to between 2018 and 2020). With respect to the entire study: The study used deep quantitative T cell receptor repertoire profiling to track responses to a trivalent subunit inactivated influenza vaccine. The study at large found these results: The authors proposed that each seasonal influenza vaccination may bring in only a limited number of new T cells.

The chain is assembled from TRBV5-1 and TRBJ2-7, with 7 junctional bases fitting TRBD1. The TCR comes from a man aged 50 or older who received an inactivated influenza vaccine. Donor details come from another sample of the same person, matched by shared clones. The source material was PBMCs from blood, sampled more than 35 days after vaccination. The nucleotide sequence reads as follows: TGCGCCAGCAGCTCCGCGACAGGGATCGCCTACGAGCAGTACTTC. Translated, this is CASSSATGIAYEQYF.